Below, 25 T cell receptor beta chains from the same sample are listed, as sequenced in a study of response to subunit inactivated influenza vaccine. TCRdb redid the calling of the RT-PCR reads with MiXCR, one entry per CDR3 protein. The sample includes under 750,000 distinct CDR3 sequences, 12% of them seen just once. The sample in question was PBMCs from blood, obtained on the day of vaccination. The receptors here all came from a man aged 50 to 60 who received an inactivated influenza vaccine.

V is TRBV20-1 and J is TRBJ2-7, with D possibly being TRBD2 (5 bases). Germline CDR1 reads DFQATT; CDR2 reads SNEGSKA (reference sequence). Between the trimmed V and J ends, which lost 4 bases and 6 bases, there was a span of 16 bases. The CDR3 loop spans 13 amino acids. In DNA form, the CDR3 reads TGCAGTGCTACTAGCATCCGGGATTCCGAGCAGTACTTC. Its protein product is CSATSIRDSEQYF.

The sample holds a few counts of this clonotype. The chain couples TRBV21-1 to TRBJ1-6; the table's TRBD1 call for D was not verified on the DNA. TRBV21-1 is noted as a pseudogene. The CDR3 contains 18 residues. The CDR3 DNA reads TGTGCCAGCAGCACCTTCCCTGGGGGACGGTACTATAATTCACCCCTCCACTTT. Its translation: CASSTFPGGRYYNSPLHF.

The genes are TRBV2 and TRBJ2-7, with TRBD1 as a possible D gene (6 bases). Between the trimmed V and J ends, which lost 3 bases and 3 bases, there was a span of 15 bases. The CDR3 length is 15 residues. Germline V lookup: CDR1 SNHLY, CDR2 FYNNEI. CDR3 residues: CASSDLGQSFYEQYF. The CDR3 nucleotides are TGTGCCAGCAGTGACTTGGGACAATCATTCTACGAGCAGTACTTC. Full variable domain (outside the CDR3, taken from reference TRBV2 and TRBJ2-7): EPEVTQTPSHQVTQMGQEVILRCVPISNHLYFYWYRQILGQKVEFLVSFYNNEISEKSEIFDDQFSVERPDGSNFTLKIRSTKLEDSAMYFCASSDLGQSFYEQYFGPGTRLTVT.

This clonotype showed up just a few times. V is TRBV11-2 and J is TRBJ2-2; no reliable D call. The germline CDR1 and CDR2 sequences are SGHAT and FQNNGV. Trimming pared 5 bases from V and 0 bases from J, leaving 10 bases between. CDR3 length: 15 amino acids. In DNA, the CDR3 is TGTGCCAGCAGCCCCGCGCGTTCGAACACCGGGGAGCTGTTTTTT. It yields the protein CASSPARSNTGELFF.

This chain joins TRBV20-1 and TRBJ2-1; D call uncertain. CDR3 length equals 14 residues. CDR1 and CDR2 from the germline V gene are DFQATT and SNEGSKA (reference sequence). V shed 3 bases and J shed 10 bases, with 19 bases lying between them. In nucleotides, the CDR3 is TGCAGTGCTAGGGGGTGGAAGTCCAATGAAGAGCAGTTCTTC. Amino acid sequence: CSARGWKSNEEQFF.

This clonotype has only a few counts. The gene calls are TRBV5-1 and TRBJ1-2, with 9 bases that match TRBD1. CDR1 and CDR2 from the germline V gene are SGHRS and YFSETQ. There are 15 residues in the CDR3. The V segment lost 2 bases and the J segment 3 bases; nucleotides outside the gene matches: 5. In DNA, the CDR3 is TGCGCCAGCAGCTTTACAGGGGGCGCGGACTATGGCTACACCTTC. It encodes CASSFTGGADYGYTF.

The CDR3 reads CASSPGLAGGGEQYF. The DNA of the CDR3 is TGTGCCAGCTCACCCGGACTAGCGGGAGGCGGAGAGCAGTACTTC. The V and J genes are TRBV18 and TRBJ2-7, with 14 bases identical to TRBD2. Looked up from germline, CDR1 is KGHSH and CDR2 is LQKENI. After removal of 3 bases from V and 7 bases from J, the junction contained 5 bases not matched to a gene. The CDR3 has 15 residues. The full variable domain, in which reference TRBV18 and TRBJ2-7 provide the parts outside the CDR3, is NAGVMQNPRHLVRRRGQEARLRCSPMKGHSHVYWYRQLPEEGLKFMVYLQKENIIDESGMPKERFSAEFPKEGPSILRIQQVVRGDSAAYFCASSPGLAGGGEQYFGPGTRLTVT.

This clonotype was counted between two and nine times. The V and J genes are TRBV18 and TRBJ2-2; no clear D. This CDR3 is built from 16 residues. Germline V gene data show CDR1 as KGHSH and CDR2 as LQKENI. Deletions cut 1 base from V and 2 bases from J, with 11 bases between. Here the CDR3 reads CASSPLRGPNTGELFF. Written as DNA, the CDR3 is TGTGCCAGCTCACCACTGCGAGGACCCAACACCGGGGAGCTGTTTTTT.

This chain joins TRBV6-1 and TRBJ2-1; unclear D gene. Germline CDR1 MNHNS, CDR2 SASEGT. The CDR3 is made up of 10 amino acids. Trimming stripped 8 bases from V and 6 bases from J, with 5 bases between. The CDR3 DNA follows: TGTGCCAGCGGCGTCAATGAGCAGTTCTTC. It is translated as CASGVNEQFF.

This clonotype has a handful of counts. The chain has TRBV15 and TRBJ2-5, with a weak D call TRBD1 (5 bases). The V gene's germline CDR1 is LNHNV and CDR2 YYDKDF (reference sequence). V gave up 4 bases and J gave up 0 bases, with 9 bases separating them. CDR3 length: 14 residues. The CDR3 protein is CATSKGSYQETQYF. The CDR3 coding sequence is TGTGCCACCAGCAAGGGGTCCTACCAAGAGACCCAGTACTTC.

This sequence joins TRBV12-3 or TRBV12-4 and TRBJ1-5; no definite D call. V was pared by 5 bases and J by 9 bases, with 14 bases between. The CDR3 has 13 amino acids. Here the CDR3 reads CASSPTGYRPQHF. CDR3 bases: TGTGCCAGCAGTCCGACGGGTTATAGGCCCCAGCATTTT.

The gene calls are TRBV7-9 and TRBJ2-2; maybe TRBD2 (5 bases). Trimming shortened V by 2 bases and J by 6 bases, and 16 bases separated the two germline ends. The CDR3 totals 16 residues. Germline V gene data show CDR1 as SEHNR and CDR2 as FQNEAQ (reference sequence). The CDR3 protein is CASSLSGQVGAGELFF. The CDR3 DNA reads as TGTGCCAGCAGCTTATCCGGGCAGGTCGGGGCCGGGGAGCTGTTTTTT.

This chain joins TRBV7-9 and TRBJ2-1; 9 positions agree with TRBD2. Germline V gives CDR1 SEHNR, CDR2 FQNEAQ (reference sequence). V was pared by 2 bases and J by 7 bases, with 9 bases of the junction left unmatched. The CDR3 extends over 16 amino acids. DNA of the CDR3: TGTGCCAGCAGCTTATGGTCTAGCGGGGACTTAAATGAGCAGTTCTTC. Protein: CASSLWSSGDLNEQFF.

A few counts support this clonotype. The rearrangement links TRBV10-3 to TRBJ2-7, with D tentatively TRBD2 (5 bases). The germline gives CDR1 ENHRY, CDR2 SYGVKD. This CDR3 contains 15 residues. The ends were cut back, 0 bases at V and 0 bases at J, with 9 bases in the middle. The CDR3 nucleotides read TGTGCCATCAGTGAGTCGCGGGCTTACTCCTACGAGCAGTACTTC. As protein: CAISESRAYSYEQYF.

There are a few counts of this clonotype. CDR3 sequence reads: CASSRVAGSYNEQFF. The CDR3 coding sequence is TGTGCCAGCAGTCGCGTAGCGGGGTCCTACAATGAGCAGTTCTTC. The chain employs TRBV6-4 and TRBJ2-1; the match to TRBD2 covers 8 bases. The CDR3 consists of 15 residues. V lost 5 bases to trimming and J lost 1 base; unmatched junction nucleotides: 4. Germline V CDR1 and CDR2: MRHNA, SNTAGT.

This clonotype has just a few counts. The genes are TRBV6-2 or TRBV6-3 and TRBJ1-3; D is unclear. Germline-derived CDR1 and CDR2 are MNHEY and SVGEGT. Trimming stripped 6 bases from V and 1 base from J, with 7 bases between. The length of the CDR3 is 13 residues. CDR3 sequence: CASRPTSGNTIYF. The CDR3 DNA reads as TGTGCCAGCAGACCGACTTCTGGAAACACCATATATTTT.

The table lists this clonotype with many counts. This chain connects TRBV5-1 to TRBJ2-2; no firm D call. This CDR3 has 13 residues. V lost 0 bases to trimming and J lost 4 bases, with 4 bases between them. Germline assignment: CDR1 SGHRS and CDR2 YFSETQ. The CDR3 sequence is CASSLEFTGELFF. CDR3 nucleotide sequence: TGCGCCAGCAGCTTGGAATTCACCGGGGAGCTGTTTTTT.

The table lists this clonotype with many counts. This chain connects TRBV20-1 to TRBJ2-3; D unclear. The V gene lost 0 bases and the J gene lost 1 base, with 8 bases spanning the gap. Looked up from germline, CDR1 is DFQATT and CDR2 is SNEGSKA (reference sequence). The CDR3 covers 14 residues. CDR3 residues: CSARDPSGTDTQYF. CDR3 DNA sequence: TGCAGTGCTAGAGACCCGAGCGGCACAGATACGCAGTATTTT.

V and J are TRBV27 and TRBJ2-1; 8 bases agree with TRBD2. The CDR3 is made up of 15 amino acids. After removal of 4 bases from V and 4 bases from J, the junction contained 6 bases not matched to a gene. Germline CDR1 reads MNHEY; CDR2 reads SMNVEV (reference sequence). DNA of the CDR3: TGTGCCAGCAGTTCCGGTGTAGCGGGGTACAATGAGCAGTTCTTC. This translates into CASSSGVAGYNEQFF.

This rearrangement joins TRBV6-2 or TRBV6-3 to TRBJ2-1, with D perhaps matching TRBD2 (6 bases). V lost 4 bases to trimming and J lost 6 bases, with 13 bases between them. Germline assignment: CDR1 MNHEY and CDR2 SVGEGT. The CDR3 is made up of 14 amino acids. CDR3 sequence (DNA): TGTGCCAGCAGTTGGGGGGTCGTCCGCAATGAGCAGTTCTTC. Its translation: CASSWGVVRNEQFF.

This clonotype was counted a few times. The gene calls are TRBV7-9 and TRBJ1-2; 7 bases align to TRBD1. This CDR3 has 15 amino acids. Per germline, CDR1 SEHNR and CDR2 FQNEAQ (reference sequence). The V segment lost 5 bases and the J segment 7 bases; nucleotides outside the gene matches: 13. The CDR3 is CASSTSGTVDFGYTF. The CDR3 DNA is TGTGCCAGCAGCACCTCTGGGACAGTCGATTTTGGCTACACCTTC.

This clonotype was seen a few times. The CDR3 spells CASSLNWWEEGKGTGELFF. CDR3 nucleotides: TGTGCCAGCAGTTTAAATTGGTGGGAGGAGGGAAAGGGAACCGGGGAGCTGTTTTTT. The rearrangement joins TRBV28 to TRBJ2-2; weak D call: TRBD2 (6 bases). From germline, CDR1 is MDHEN and CDR2 SYDVKM. The V and J ends lost 2 bases and 5 bases respectively, with 24 bases between them. CDR3 size: 19 residues.

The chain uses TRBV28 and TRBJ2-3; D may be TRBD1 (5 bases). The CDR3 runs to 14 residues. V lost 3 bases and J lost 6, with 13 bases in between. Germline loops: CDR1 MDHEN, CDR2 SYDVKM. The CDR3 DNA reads TGTGCCAGCAGTTTCAGAAGGGGCTCGGATACGCAGTATTTT. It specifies CASSFRRGSDTQYF.

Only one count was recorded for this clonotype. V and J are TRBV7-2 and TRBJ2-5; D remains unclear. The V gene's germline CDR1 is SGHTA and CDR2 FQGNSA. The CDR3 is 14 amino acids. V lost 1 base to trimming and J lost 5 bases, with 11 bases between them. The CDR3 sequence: CASSLVRVVETQYF. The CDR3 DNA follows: TGTGCCAGCAGCTTAGTACGAGTAGTGGAGACCCAGTACTTC.

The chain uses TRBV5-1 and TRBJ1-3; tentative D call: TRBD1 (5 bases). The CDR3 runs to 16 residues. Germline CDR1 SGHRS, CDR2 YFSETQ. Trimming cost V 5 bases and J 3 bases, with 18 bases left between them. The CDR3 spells CASRESGTADGNTIYF. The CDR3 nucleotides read TGCGCCAGCAGAGAGTCCGGGACTGCAGATGGAAACACCATATATTTT.